A selection of T cell receptor beta chains follows, all from one sample in a study of PD-1 blockade in classical Hodgkin lymphoma. TCRdb keeps only in-frame clones here, not all; method: immunoSEQ multiplex PCR. The table records approximately 41,000 clones, 70% to 90% of them present only once. The material sequenced was peripheral blood mononuclear cells (PBMCs), taken before the second cycle of nivolumab. The source of these receptors is a human donor with classical Hodgkin lymphoma. CDR3s include the opening cysteine and the closing phenylalanine or tryptophan. The D gene is left open where the match is weak. The size of a clone is reported for some rows only, either as once, few or many, or as a class for expanded clones.

j_call | d_call | clone_size | v_call | cdr3_aa | cdr3_nt
TRBJ2-1 | NA | NA | TRBV7-6 | CASSLVHAGEPTYNEQFF | TGTGCCAGCAGCTTAGTCCACGCAGGTGAACCTACCTACAATGAGCAGTTCTTC
TRBJ2-4 | NA | NA | TRBV15 | CATKEEGGIAKNIQYF | TGTGCCACCAAAGAGGAGGGGGGCATAGCCAAAAACATTCAGTACTTC
TRBJ1-3 | NA | NA | TRBV11-3 | CASSSSGQLSREAGNTIYF | TGTGCCAGCAGCTCGTCGGGACAACTAAGCCGAGAAGCTGGAAACACCATATATTTT
TRBJ2-1 | TRBD1 | NA | TRBV18 | CASSPTGTGTYNEQFF | TGTGCCAGCTCACCAACCGGGACAGGGACCTACAATGAGCAGTTCTTC
TRBJ2-3 | TRBD1 | NA | TRBV6-5 | CASSPFRGRGTQYF | TGTGCCAGCAGTCCCTTCAGGGGGCGGGGTACGCAGTATTTT
TRBJ1-6 | NA | NA | TRBV4-2 | CASSQDRDRPPLHF | TGTGCCAGCAGCCAAGACAGGGATCGTCCACCCCTCCACTTT
TRBJ1-6 | TRBD1 | NA | TRBV6-6 | CASSWTGWSPLHF | TGTGCCAGCAGCTGGACAGGGTGGTCACCCCTCCACTTT
TRBJ1-5 | NA | NA | TRBV18 | CASSPKGGNQPQHF | TGTGCCAGCTCACCAAAGGGGGGCAATCAGCCCCAGCATTTT
TRBJ2-5 | NA | NA | TRBV19 | CASRPRGGETQYF | TGTGCCAGTAGGCCCAGGGGGGGGGAGACCCAGTACTTC
TRBJ1-2 | TRBD1 | NA | TRBV6-5 | CASSQGEYGYGYTF | TGTGCCAGCAGTCAGGGGGAGTATGGCTATGGCTACACCTTC
TRBJ2-7 | TRBD1 | once | TRBV6-6 | CASSHKRQGEDEQYF | TGTGCCAGCAGTCACAAAAGACAGGGCGAGGACGAGCAGTACTTC
TRBJ1-5 | TRBD1 | NA | TRBV28 | CASSYVTGEYQPQHF | TGTGCCAGCAGTTACGTTACAGGGGAGTATCAGCCCCAGCATTTT
TRBJ2-1 | NA | NA | TRBV7-9 | CASSRTANEQFF | TGTGCCAGCAGCCGGACCGCGAACGAGCAGTTCTTC
TRBJ2-1 | TRBD1 | once | TRBV15 | CATSRGDRGSYNEQFF | TGTGCCACCAGCAGAGGGGACAGGGGCTCCTACAATGAGCAGTTCTTC
TRBJ2-5 | TRBD2 | NA | TRBV7-2 | CASSPSGGPIETQYF | TGTGCCAGCAGCCCCTCGGGGGGGCCTATCGAGACCCAGTACTTC
TRBJ2-5 | TRBD2 | NA | TRBV5-1 | CASSLGSGGNQETQYF | TGCGCCAGCAGCTTGGGTAGCGGGGGAAACCAAGAGACCCAGTACTTC
TRBJ1-1 | NA | once | TRBV7-9 | CASSLGLGMNTEAFF | TGTGCCAGCAGCTTAGGCCTAGGGATGAACACTGAAGCTTTCTTT
TRBJ2-2 | NA | NA | TRBV28 | CASSQGPETNTGELFF | TGTGCCAGCTCTCAGGGGCCGGAAACGAACACCGGGGAGCTGTTTTTT
TRBJ2-2 | NA | NA | TRBV14 | CASSQWGAANTGELFF | TGTGCCAGCAGCCAATGGGGGGCAGCGAACACCGGGGAGCTGTTTTTT
TRBJ1-2 | TRBD1 | NA | TRBV7-2 | CASSQGAGGTWGYTF | TGTGCCAGCAGCCAGGGGGCAGGAGGAACGTGGGGCTACACCTTC
TRBJ2-2 | NA | NA | TRBV6-4 | CASRGTGGPGELFF | TGTGCCAGCAGAGGGACCGGCGGTCCCGGGGAGCTGTTTTTT
TRBJ2-3 | NA | once | TRBV6-1 | CASSEVYTDTQYF | TGTGCCAGCAGTGAAGTCTACACAGATACGCAGTATTTT
TRBJ1-1 | NA | NA | TRBV6-5 | CASSPVASLEAFF | TGTGCCAGCAGCCCGGTTGCTAGCCTCGAAGCTTTCTTT
TRBJ2-1 | NA | NA | TRBV18 | CASSRGRGDGSTSSYNEQFF | TGTGCCAGCTCACGGGGACGAGGCGACGGGTCGACGAGCTCCTACAATGAGCAGTTCTTC
TRBJ2-3 | NA | once | TRBV5-1 | CASSLQPLGTDTQYF | TGCGCCAGCAGTTTACAGCCCCTCGGCACAGATACGCAGTATTTT
TRBJ1-1 | TRBD1 | NA | TRBV5-1 | CASSRRQGMNTEAFF | TGCGCCAGCAGCCGTCGACAGGGCATGAACACTGAAGCTTTCTTT
TRBJ2-3 | NA | once | TRBV18 | CASSEVRSRTDTQYF | TGTGCCAGCTCAGAAGTGAGGTCACGCACAGATACGCAGTATTTT
TRBJ2-7 | TRBD1 | NA | TRBV29-1 | CSAFRQGGYEQYF | TGCAGCGCATTCCGACAGGGCGGCTACGAGCAGTACTTC
TRBJ1-5 | NA | NA | TRBV10-1 | CASSANGRLWQPQHF | TGCGCCAGCAGTGCAAACGGACGGTTGTGGCAGCCCCAGCATTTT
TRBJ2-7 | NA | NA | TRBV6-6 | CASSSPGLTSYEQYF | TGTGCCAGCAGTTCCCCGGGACTCACTTCCTACGAGCAGTACTTC
TRBJ2-7 | TRBD1 | few | TRBV27 | CASRDRGSHEQYF | TGTGCCAGCCGGGACAGGGGAAGCCACGAGCAGTACTTC
TRBJ2-1 | NA | NA | TRBV5-1 | CASSLVGGRSYNEQFF | TGCGCCAGCAGCTTGGTCGGTGGTCGCTCCTACAATGAGCAGTTCTTC
TRBJ2-3 | TRBD2 | NA | TRBV5-1 | CASSLRGVLTDTQYF | TGCGCCAGCAGCTTGCGGGGGGTTCTTACAGATACGCAGTATTTT
TRBJ1-1 | NA | NA | TRBV5-1 | CASSFAGADTEAFF | TGCGCCAGCAGCTTCGCGGGGGCCGACACTGAAGCTTTCTTT
TRBJ1-5 | TRBD1 | NA | TRBV6-5 | CASSRGPQSNQPQHF | TGTGCCAGCAGTAGGGGGCCACAGAGCAATCAGCCCCAGCATTTT
TRBJ2-1 | NA | few | TRBV9 | CASSASGTPNYNEQFF | TGTGCCAGCAGCGCCTCCGGGACACCAAACTACAATGAGCAGTTCTTC
TRBJ2-7 | NA | once | TRBV5-6 | CASSLGVTGIEQYF | TGTGCCAGCAGCTTGGGGGTGACGGGGATCGAGCAGTACTTC
TRBJ1-5 | NA | once | TRBV19 | CATQVDSNQPQHF | TGTGCCACCCAGGTAGATAGCAATCAGCCCCAGCATTTT
TRBJ2-7 | NA | medium-sized | TRBV7-9 | CASSLGGAEIYEQYF | TGTGCCAGCTCTCTAGGGGGAGCTGAGATCTACGAGCAGTACTTC
TRBJ2-1 | NA | NA | TRBV27 | CASSLSRGSNEQFF | TGTGCCAGCAGTTTAAGCAGGGGAAGCAATGAGCAGTTCTTC
TRBJ2-7 | TRBD1 | NA | TRBV7-2 | CASSSGQGDNEQYF | TGTGCCAGCAGCTCGGGACAGGGGGACAACGAGCAGTACTTC
TRBJ2-1 | TRBD1 | NA | TRBV2 | CASRGGQGYEQFF | TGTGCCAGCAGGGGGGGACAGGGCTATGAGCAGTTCTTC
TRBJ2-5 | NA | NA | TRBV10-3 | CAISENDRRTQYF | TGTGCCATCAGTGAGAATGACAGGAGAACCCAGTACTTC
TRBJ2-1 | NA | NA | TRBV5-5 | CASSLDGGLGDEQFF | TGTGCCAGCAGCTTGGATGGGGGCTTGGGGGATGAGCAGTTCTTC
TRBJ1-6 | NA | NA | TRBV7-8 | CASSLGDRNSPLHF | TGTGCCAGCAGCTTAGGAGACAGGAATTCACCCCTCCACTTT
TRBJ2-7 | TRBD2 | few | TRBV19 | CASSMAGRAGTYEQYF | TGTGCCAGTAGTATGGCGGGCCGAGCGGGGACCTACGAGCAGTACTTC
TRBJ2-5 | TRBD1 | NA | TRBV19 | CASSIGTGNGETQYF | TGTGCCAGTAGTATAGGGACAGGGAACGGGGAGACCCAGTACTTC
TRBJ2-7 | NA | once | TRBV19 | CASSLDSSYEQYF | TGTGCCAGTAGTTTGGATAGCTCCTACGAGCAGTACTTC
TRBJ2-2 | TRBD2 | NA | TRBV2 | CASSPLGAGVTGELFF | TGTGCCAGCAGTCCCCTCGGGGCGGGAGTGACCGGGGAGCTGTTTTTT
TRBJ1-2 | NA | NA | TRBV6-5 | CASSLTQTSGYTF | TGTGCCAGCAGTCTAACCCAGACCTCTGGCTACACCTTC
TRBJ2-7 | TRBD1 | NA | TRBV2 | CASRRQGSEQYF | TGTGCCAGCAGGAGACAGGGGTCCGAGCAGTACTTC